The present TCR beta chain was sequenced within a study of blood T cell repertoires in COVID-19. At the level of the study: There were acute and convalescent COVID-19 samples, and they came from the United States, Italy and Spain. Sample material is recorded as cDNA or gDNA derived from T cells, B-cell-depleted T cells, or PBMCs.

The CDR3 contains 15 residues. Per germline, CDR1 SQVTM and CDR2 ANQGSEA. V was shortened by 2 bases and J by 0 bases, with 13 bases between the two germline ends. In the source study's methods: Nucleated cell counts were estimated from reference gene primer amplification. Only in-frame clones appear in the TCRdb table, and some are missing; sequencing was by immunoSEQ multiplex PCR. Clonal size and the V and J genes are those of that table, whereas D and trimming came from the DNA. The top ten hold less than 3.5% of the sample, which has 250,000 to 400,000 clones, 85% to 90% seen once. The V gene is TRBV29-1, the J gene TRBJ1-2; D is unresolved. This receptor was taken from a woman in her 30s with COVID-19, enrolled during active disease. The sample comprised peripheral blood. CDR3 coding DNA: TGCAGCGTTGAATGGGAGGGAGCCGCTAACTATGGCTACACCTTC. Its translation: CSVEWEGAANYGYTF.